The 31 T cell receptor beta chains below were found in one sample sequenced in a study of CD8 T cells in ankylosing spondylitis (dated by TCRdb to between 2016 and 2019). Receptor libraries were prepared by 5' RACE. Reads for this sample came from an Illumina HiSeq 2500. TCRdb trimmed public reads at Q25 via fastp, called clones via MiXCR and kept in-frame beta chains. Each record represents a unique CDR3 protein, reported with the most common genes and DNA among its rows. The sample profile shows roughly 90,000 distinct CDR3 sequences; almost 8.5% of them were found once. 9.9% of the sample goes to the ten largest clones. Sequencing was done on a sample of blood, either unsorted or a sorted T cell fraction (not recorded which). These receptors all stem from a male donor with ankylosing spondylitis or in good health (not recorded which).

This chain joins TRBV5-6 and TRBJ1-2, with a possible D match to TRBD1 (5 bases). V lost 6 bases to trimming and J lost 4 bases, with 22 bases between them. There are 16 residues in the CDR3. CDR1 is SGHDT, CDR2 YYEEEE, per germline. The CDR3 DNA is TGTGCCAGCATCGGGGCCCCTGGACAAAGCGTCTATGGCTACACCTTC. Its protein product is CASIGAPGQSVYGYTF.

The table lists this clonotype with many counts. V usage is TRBV12-3 or TRBV12-4 and J usage is TRBJ1-1; 7 bases line up with TRBD1. The CDR3 runs 14 residues. Germline trimming cut 6 bases from V and 0 bases from J; bases unmatched to any gene: 4. The CDR3 sequence is CASRPQGLNTEAFF. DNA for the CDR3: TGTGCCAGCAGACCACAGGGGTTGAACACTGAAGCTTTCTTT.

This clonotype was counted many times. The chain couples TRBV6-5 to TRBJ1-5, with TRBD1 matching 11 bases. The trim removed 0 bases at V and 6 bases at J, leaving 7 bases unmatched. This CDR3 is built from 17 residues. The germline gives CDR1 MNHEY, CDR2 SVGAGI. CDR3 amino acids: CASSYSGGQGGFQPQHF. CDR3 nucleotide sequence: TGTGCCAGCAGTTACTCAGGGGGACAGGGGGGTTTTCAGCCCCAGCATTTT.

This clonotype was detected only a few times. The rearrangement links TRBV7-2 to TRBJ1-1; perhaps TRBD1 as D (5 bases). Deletions cut 1 base from V and 7 bases from J, with 7 bases between. CDR1 is SGHTA and CDR2 is FQGNSA in the germline V gene. The CDR3 sequence is 12 residues long. The CDR3 region has the DNA TGTGCCAGCAGCTTAGGAGGGGTTGAAGCTTTCTTT. Protein sequence: CASSLGGVEAFF.

This clonotype appeared many times. One junction end disagrees with the germline gene, perhaps due to a read error. The chain combines TRBV29-1 with TRBJ2-7, with a possible D match to TRBD1 (6 bases). CDR1 and CDR2 (germline): SQVTM, ANQGSEA. This CDR3 spans 11 amino acids. This CDR3 reads CSVRTDRDVLF. Written as DNA, the CDR3 is TGCAGCGTAAGGACGGACAGAGATGTGCTTTTC.

This clonotype was counted many times. This rearrangement joins TRBV10-3 to TRBJ1-4, with D perhaps TRBD1 (6 bases). The CDR3 length is 15 residues. The germline CDR1 and CDR2 sequences are ENHRY and SYGVKD. V was shortened by 2 bases and J by 5 bases, with 12 bases between the two germline ends. CDR3 amino acids: CAISEEARGNEKLFF. CDR3 in DNA: TGTGCCATCAGTGAGGAGGCCAGGGGAAATGAAAAACTGTTTTTT.

This clonotype was picked up many times. The chain has TRBV6-6 and TRBJ1-6; D is uncertain. The CDR3 sequence is 15 residues long. Germline V lookup: CDR1 MNHNY, CDR2 SVGAGI (reference sequence). Trimming stripped 2 bases from V and 4 bases from J, with 9 bases between. CDR3 nucleotides: TGTGCCAGCAGTTACCCCGCAGATTATAATTCACCCCTCCACTTT. Its translation: CASSYPADYNSPLHF.

This clonotype was observed many times. This rearrangement joins TRBV7-9 to TRBJ1-5, with unresolved D. CDR1 is SEHNR and CDR2 is FQNEAQ in the germline V gene (reference sequence). Trimming pared 0 bases from V and 0 bases from J, leaving 9 bases between. The CDR3 totals 16 residues. Here the CDR3 reads CASSLAAADSNQPQHF. In DNA form, the CDR3 reads TGTGCCAGCAGCTTAGCGGCAGCTGATAGCAATCAGCCCCAGCATTTT.

Remarks on this clonotype: A junction boundary mismatches the germline segment, possibly from a read error. This chain uses TRBV3-1 with TRBJ1-2; D gene ambiguous. The CDR3 is made up of 14 amino acids. Per the germline V gene, CDR1 is LGHDT and CDR2 is YNNKEL (reference sequence). In DNA, the CDR3 is TGTGCCAGCAGCCAAGATATTACAGCTGGTGGCTACACCTTT. It translates to CASSQDITAGGYTF. Together with reference TRBV3-1 and TRBJ1-2, the CDR3 gives the full variable domain: DTAVSQTPKYLVTQMGNDKSIKCEQNLGHDTMYWYKQDSKKFLKIMFSYNNKELIINETVPNRFSPKSPDKAHLNLHINSLELGDSAVYFCASSQDITAGGYTFGSGTRLTVV.

In its sample, this clonotype was seen many times. V and J are TRBV7-2 and TRBJ2-1; D may be TRBD2 (5 bases). CDR1 and CDR2 from the germline V gene are SGHTA and FQGNSA. V was cut by 3 bases and J by 3 bases, with 6 bases left in between. CDR3 size: 13 residues. The CDR3 DNA reads TGTGCCAGCAGCTTTGGAGGCTACAATGAGCAGTTCTTC. This codes for CASSFGGYNEQFF. Looking up the rest from reference TRBV7-2 and TRBJ2-1 gives the full variable domain: GAGVSQSPSNKVTEKGKDVELRCDPISGHTALYWYRQSLGQGLEFLIYFQGNSAPDKSGLPSDRFSAERTGGSVSTLTIQRTQQEDSAVYLCASSFGGYNEQFFGPGTRLTVL.

This clonotype was observed many times. V usage is TRBV6-2 or TRBV6-3 and J usage is TRBJ2-3; D is perhaps TRBD2 (7 bases). Germline values: CDR1 MNHEY, CDR2 SVGEGT. The CDR3 spans 18 residues. Trimming shortened V by 6 bases and J by 1 base, and 23 bases separated the two germline ends. The CDR3 coding sequence is TGTGCCAGCAGCCGAATCCCTAGCGGTAAGGGGGGCACAGATACGCAGTATTTT. This sequence encodes CASSRIPSGKGGTDTQYF.

This clonotype was detected many times. V gene TRBV19 combines with J gene TRBJ2-3; D not certain. Germline V gene sequence: CDR1 LNHDA, CDR2 SQIVND (reference sequence). The CDR3 has 18 amino acids. The V gene lost 1 base and the J gene lost 3 bases, with 20 bases spanning the gap. CDR3 DNA: TGTGCCAGTAGTATAGGTCGACGTAGGGCGGTTCTGACAGATACGCAGTATTTT. It codes for CASSIGRRRAVLTDTQYF.

Remarks on this clonotype: A much more abundant neighbour one base away suggests this may be a read error. J is TRBJ2-1 and V is TRBV4-3, with D possibly being TRBD1 (6 bases). Germline assignment: CDR1 LGHNA and CDR2 YSLEER. Trimming cost V 4 bases and J 2 bases, with 12 bases left between them. The CDR3 extends over 15 amino acids. The CDR3 nucleotides read TGCGCCAGCAGCCGGGACACGGTCCCCTACAATGAGCAGTTCTTC. Amino acid sequence: CASSRDTVPYNEQFF.

This clonotype was seen many times. This chain uses TRBV6-1 with TRBJ1-4, with D possibly matching TRBD1 (5 bases). CDR1 and CDR2 from the germline V gene are MNHNS and SASEGT. The ends were cut back, 6 bases at V and 3 bases at J, with 11 bases in the middle. The CDR3 is made up of 14 amino acids. The CDR3 here is CASRAGLPNEKLFF. In DNA, the CDR3 is TGTGCCAGCAGGGCAGGGTTGCCTAATGAAAAACTGTTTTTT.

The chain recombines TRBV5-1 with TRBJ1-5; D unresolved. This CDR3 has 14 residues. Deletions cut 1 base from V and 4 bases from J, with 9 bases between. CDR1 and CDR2 from the germline V gene are SGHRS and YFSETQ. This CDR3 reads CASSLNGENQPQHF. Written as DNA, the CDR3 is TGCGCCAGCAGCTTGAACGGGGAGAATCAGCCCCAGCATTTT.

This clonotype was seen only a few times. This chain joins TRBV7-9 and TRBJ1-2; D possibly corresponds to TRBD1 (5 bases). The CDR3 spans 14 residues. V lost 4 bases and J 4 bases, leaving 13 bases between the germline ends. CDR1 and CDR2 from the germline V gene are SEHNR and FQNEAQ (reference sequence). The CDR3 coding sequence is TGTGCCAGCAGCTCGGACACGAAATTCTATGGCTACACCTTC. Its protein is CASSSDTKFYGYTF.

This clonotype was counted ten times or more. This CDR3 reads CASRARVKEGYTF. CDR3 sequence (DNA): TGTGCCAGCAGAGCACGGGTAAAAGAAGGCTACACCTTC. The rearrangement links TRBV28 to TRBJ1-2; D is unresolved. Germline-derived CDR1 and CDR2 are MDHEN and SYDVKM. The CDR3 covers 13 residues. Trimming removed 6 bases at V and 8 bases at J, with 16 bases between.

This clonotype was counted at least ten times. The V and J genes are TRBV5-1 and TRBJ2-1; D remains ambiguous. The CDR3 is 12 residues long. The germline V gene has CDR1 SGHRS and CDR2 YFSETQ. The V and J ends lost 4 bases and 2 bases respectively, with 4 bases between them. The CDR3 loop is CASSTTYNEQFF. The CDR3 coding sequence is TGCGCCAGCAGCACTACCTACAATGAGCAGTTCTTC. Using reference TRBV5-1 and TRBJ2-1 for the parts outside the CDR3, the full variable domain is KAGVTQTPRYLIKTRGQQVTLSCSPISGHRSVSWYQQTPGQGLQFLFEYFSETQRNKGNFPGRFSGRQFSNSRSEMNVSTLELGDSALYLCASSTTYNEQFFGPGTRLTVL.

This clonotype was seen at least ten times. As DNA, the CDR3 is TGTGCCAGCAGCCAAGGATCGTTGGTCGGAGAGCAGTACTTC. It codes for CASSQGSLVGEQYF. This chain links TRBV14 with TRBJ2-7; no firm D call. Trimming removed 1 base at V and 7 bases at J, with 14 bases between. Germline loops: CDR1 SGHDN, CDR2 FVKESK. CDR3 length equals 14 residues.

This clonotype was counted at least ten times. V gene TRBV20-1 combines with J gene TRBJ2-1; D may be TRBD2 (6 bases). CDR3 length: 13 residues. Germline CDR1 DFQATT, CDR2 SNEGSKA (reference sequence). Between the trimmed V and J ends, which lost 3 bases and 9 bases, there was a span of 15 bases. Here the CDR3 reads CSASRLARSEQFF. The CDR3 nucleotides are TGCAGTGCTAGTAGGCTAGCGCGCAGTGAGCAGTTCTTC.

V gene TRBV29-1 combines with J gene TRBJ2-3; D is undetermined. The germline V gene encodes CDR1 SQVTM and CDR2 ANQGSEA. Trimming stripped 3 bases from V and 6 bases from J, with 4 bases between. CDR3 length equals 10 residues. The CDR3 bases are TGCAGCGTTGATAAGGATACGCAGTATTTT. It is translated as CSVDKDTQYF.

This clonotype was recorded many times. V is TRBV6-5 and J is TRBJ1-5; D not certain. The CDR3 extends over 12 amino acids. V lost 10 bases to trimming and J lost 4 bases, with 11 bases between them. CDR1 is MNHEY and CDR2 is SVGAGI in the germline V gene. Here the CDR3 DNA reads TGTGCCACCGGAAGGACTAATCAGCCCCAGCATTTT. It encodes CATGRTNQPQHF.

This clonotype was counted at least ten times. J is TRBJ2-3 and V is TRBV5-6; the D gene is possibly TRBD1 (5 bases). Germline V gene lookup returns CDR1 SGHDT and CDR2 YYEEEE. The germline V and J ends were trimmed by 0 bases and 4 bases, with 15 bases remaining between them. The CDR3 covers 16 residues. In nucleotides, the CDR3 is TGTGCCAGCAGCTTGGGGAAGGCAGGGCGCGCAGATACGCAGTATTTT. The encoded protein is CASSLGKAGRADTQYF. The variable domain in full, completed from reference TRBV5-6 and TRBJ2-3, reads DAGVTQSPTHLIKTRGQQVTLRCSPKSGHDTVSWYQQALGQGPQFIFQYYEEEERQRGNFPDRFSGHQFPNYSSELNVNALLLGDSALYLCASSLGKAGRADTQYFGPGTRLTVL.

There are a few counts of this clonotype. The genes are TRBV6-2 or TRBV6-3 and TRBJ2-1; D possibly uses TRBD1 or TRBD2 (5 bases each). Trimming removed 6 bases from V and 3 bases from J, with 12 bases in between. Germline V gene sequence: CDR1 MNHEY, CDR2 SVGEGT. The CDR3 is 14 residues long. For the CDR3, the DNA is TGTGCCAGCAGCTTGCTGGGGGTCTACAATGAGCAGTTCTTC. Encoded protein: CASSLLGVYNEQFF.

This clonotype came up many times. The chain carries TRBV20-1 and TRBJ1-2; D is uncertain. The V end lost 4 bases, the J end lost 0 bases, and 12 bases lay between the germline ends. The germline gives CDR1 DFQATT, CDR2 SNEGSKA (reference sequence). CDR3 length: 14 residues. The CDR3 region has the DNA TGCAGTGCTATCCCGAGGGTAGCTAACTATGGCTACACCTTC. It encodes CSAIPRVANYGYTF.

The gene calls are TRBV7-9 and TRBJ2-3; no firm D call. Germline CDR1 and CDR2: SEHNR and FQNEAQ (reference sequence). Between the trimmed V and J ends, which lost 2 bases and 0 bases, there was a span of 12 bases. This CDR3 comprises 16 residues. Here the CDR3 reads CASSLLRDSSTDTQYF. The CDR3 DNA is TGTGCCAGCAGCTTACTAAGGGATTCGAGCACAGATACGCAGTATTTT. The whole variable domain, remainder taken from reference TRBV7-9 and TRBJ2-3, is DTGVSQNPRHKITKRGQNVTFRCDPISEHNRLYWYRQTLGQGPEFLTYFQNEAQLEKSRLLSDRFSAERPKGSFSTLEIQRTEQGDSAMYLCASSLLRDSSTDTQYFGPGTRLTVL.

This clonotype was seen more than once but under ten times. The gene calls are TRBV4-3 and TRBJ2-2; weak D call: TRBD1 (5 bases). V lost 0 bases to trimming and J lost 1 base, with 12 bases between them. CDR1 and CDR2 (germline): LGHNA, YSLEER. CDR3 length equals 17 residues. The CDR3 DNA reads TGCGCCAGCAGCCAAGAGTGGACACCTATGAACACCGGGGAGCTGTTTTTT. Protein product: CASSQEWTPMNTGELFF.

Ten or more counts support this clonotype. One junction end does not reproduce the germline sequence, and a read error may be involved. The chain joins TRBV5-1 to TRBJ2-4; D is unclear. Looked up from germline, CDR1 is SGHRS and CDR2 is YFSETQ. The CDR3 has 9 residues. The CDR3 DNA is TGCGCCAGCAGGGGATCCGACCCCTTC. Its protein product is CASRGSDPF.

The gene calls are TRBV7-2 and TRBJ2-1; D is ambiguous. Germline V gene lookup returns CDR1 SGHTA and CDR2 FQGNSA. This CDR3 has 15 residues. Trimming left V 5 bases short and J 2 bases short, with 13 bases between. The CDR3 spells CASSGSSGPYNEQFF. In DNA, the CDR3 is TGTGCCAGCAGCGGATCTAGTGGTCCCTACAATGAGCAGTTCTTC. Full variable domain (missing parts from reference TRBV7-2 and TRBJ2-1): GAGVSQSPSNKVTEKGKDVELRCDPISGHTALYWYRQSLGQGLEFLIYFQGNSAPDKSGLPSDRFSAERTGGSVSTLTIQRTQQEDSAVYLCASSGSSGPYNEQFFGPGTRLTVL.

In its sample, this clonotype was seen many times. The chain employs TRBV20-1 and TRBJ2-6; D is ambiguous. From germline, CDR1 is DFQATT and CDR2 SNEGSKA (reference sequence). The CDR3 spans 15 residues. Trimming took off 1 base at V and 2 bases at J, with 9 bases between the two ends. CDR3 loop: CSARGTSTGANVLTF. The CDR3 DNA sequence: TGCAGTGCTAGAGGCACATCTACTGGGGCCAACGTCCTGACTTTC.

V gene TRBV6-2 or TRBV6-3 combines with J gene TRBJ2-2; 7 bases are shared with TRBD2. Germline CDR1 reads MNHEY; CDR2 reads SVGEGT. There are 13 residues in the CDR3. Trimming cost V 7 bases and J 3 bases; bases outside gene matches: 2. The CDR3 bases are TGTGCCAGCACCCGGGGGGACACCGGGGAGCTGTTTTTT. Protein sequence: CASTRGDTGELFF.